A single sample is the source of the 19 T cell receptor beta chains below, sequenced in a study of blood T cell repertoires in COVID-19. Assay: immunoSEQ multiplex PCR; the TCRdb copy retains only in-frame clones and omits some. Of 200,000 to 250,000 clones listed, about 83% are singletons. Input material: peripheral blood. Receptor source: a woman younger than 45 with COVID-19, enrolled during active disease.

J is TRBJ1-1 and V is TRBV30; TRBD1 is a possible D gene (5 bases). The germline V gene encodes CDR1 GTSNPN and CDR2 SVGIG (reference sequence). CDR3 length: 14 residues. The V end lost 2 bases, the J end lost 0 bases, and 10 bases lay between the germline ends. The CDR3 is CAWSLGGMNTEAFF. Written as DNA, the CDR3 is TGTGCCTGGAGTCTGGGGGGAATGAACACTGAAGCTTTCTTT.

V is TRBV6-6 and J is TRBJ1-1; D is possibly TRBD1 (5 bases). The V and J ends lost 8 bases and 4 bases respectively, with 11 bases between them. Germline CDR1 reads MNHNY; CDR2 reads SVGAGI (reference sequence). This CDR3 has 12 residues. CDR3 region: CASQTGGTEAFF. CDR3 nucleotide sequence: TGTGCCAGCCAGACGGGGGGCACTGAAGCTTTCTTT.

The chain joins TRBV7-2 to TRBJ2-5; D is possibly TRBD2 (6 bases). The V end was cut by 0 bases, the J end by 2 bases, with 13 bases between. This CDR3 region has 16 residues. CDR1 is SGHTA and CDR2 is FQGNSA in the germline V gene. The chain's CDR3 is CASSLAGSGIQETQYF. The CDR3 DNA reads TGTGCCAGCAGCTTAGCCGGTAGCGGAATACAAGAGACCCAGTACTTC.

The genes are TRBV7-8 and TRBJ1-6, with D unclear. The germline V and J ends were trimmed by 1 base and 4 bases, with 11 bases remaining between them. The germline V gene encodes CDR1 SGHVS and CDR2 FQNEAQ. CDR3 size: 16 residues. CDR3 DNA sequence: TGTGCCAGCAGCTTAGAGCTCCAATATTATAATTCACCCCTCCACTTT. Protein: CASSLELQYYNSPLHF. The complete variable domain, with remaining parts taken from reference TRBV7-8 and TRBJ1-6, reads GAGVSQSPRYKVAKRGQDVALRCDPISGHVSLFWYQQALGQGPEFLTYFQNEAQLDKSGLPSDRFFAERPEGSVSTLKIQRTQQEDSAVYLCASSLELQYYNSPLHFGNGTRLTVT.

The chain is built from TRBV7-8 and TRBJ2-3; D gene uncertain. Deletions cut 9 bases from V and 6 bases from J, with 7 bases between. This CDR3 has 10 amino acids. Germline V gene sequence: CDR1 SGHVS, CDR2 FQNEAQ. The CDR3 nucleotides read TGTGCCAGGGGCGAGGATACGCAGTATTTT. Translating it yields CARGEDTQYF.

Regarding this clone: The same CDR3 can be traced to other DNA sequences in this sample. Written as DNA, the CDR3 is TGTGCCAGCAGCCAAAGCGAAAGCTCCTACAATGAGCAGTTCTTC. This translates into CASSQSESSYNEQFF. The rearrangement uses TRBV7-9 and TRBJ2-1; D unresolved. Trimming cost V 5 bases and J 0 bases, with 11 bases left between them. CDR1 and CDR2 from the germline V gene are SEHNR and FQNEAQ (reference sequence). CDR3 length equals 15 residues.

This chain connects TRBV6-2 or TRBV6-3 to TRBJ2-7; 7 bases line up with TRBD1. Germline CDR1 and CDR2: MNHEY and SVGEGT. The CDR3 totals 14 residues. V was pared by 1 base and J by 6 bases, with 6 bases of the junction left unmatched. The CDR3 DNA reads TGTGCCAGCAGTTACTTTGGACAGGCTCGCGAGCAGTACTTC. As protein: CASSYFGQAREQYF.

This clone has just one count. The rearrangement joins TRBV28 to TRBJ2-1; 8 bases are a match to TRBD2. The V gene's germline CDR1 is MDHEN and CDR2 SYDVKM. V gave up 2 bases and J gave up 6 bases; unmatched junction bases: 3. The CDR3 is 14 amino acids. The CDR3 region has the DNA TGTGCCAGCAGTTTACGACGGGGGGGCAATGAGCAGTTCTTC. Its protein product is CASSLRRGGNEQFF.

The chain carries TRBV7-9 and TRBJ1-1; the D gene is possibly TRBD1 (5 bases). CDR1 is SEHNR, CDR2 FQNEAQ, per germline (reference sequence). The CDR3 contains 16 residues. V dropped 5 bases and J dropped 1 base, with 17 bases sitting between them. This CDR3 reads CASSPHARTRNTEAFF. DNA for the CDR3: TGTGCCAGCAGCCCCCACGCCCGGACACGGAACACTGAAGCTTTCTTT.

The gene calls are TRBV5-1 and TRBJ2-7, with 7 bases identical to TRBD2. V shed 5 bases and J 3 bases; nucleotides not matched to a gene: 11. Germline CDR1 is SGHRS and CDR2 is YFSETQ. The CDR3 has 15 residues. CDR3 amino acids: CASRGDLGLLYEQYF. In nucleotides, the CDR3 is TGCGCCAGCAGGGGGGACTTGGGACTACTCTACGAGCAGTACTTC.

This clone was detected ten times or more. The chain couples TRBV11-3 to TRBJ1-2; D is ambiguous. The CDR3 length is 12 residues. CDR1 and CDR2 from the germline V gene are SGHNT and YENEEA. Trimming left V 4 bases short and J 4 bases short, with 7 bases between. In nucleotides, the CDR3 is TGTGCCAGCAGCTACTCGGGCTATGGCTACACCTTC. The encoded protein is CASSYSGYGYTF.

The chain joins TRBV9 to TRBJ2-1; TRBD2 might be the D (5 bases). CDR1 SGDLS and CDR2 YYNGEE come from the germline V gene. The CDR3 is made up of 15 amino acids. V shed 3 bases and J shed 0 bases, with 10 bases lying between them. CDR3 region: CASSGSVSSYNEQFF. The CDR3 DNA reads TGTGCCAGCAGCGGTAGCGTGAGCTCCTACAATGAGCAGTTCTTC.

The chain links TRBV19 to TRBJ1-2; weak D call: TRBD1 (6 bases). The germline CDR1 and CDR2 sequences are LNHDA and SQIVND (reference sequence). With 4 bases removed from V and 8 bases from J, the gap between germline ends came to 20 bases. This CDR3 contains 15 residues. CDR3 sequence (DNA): TGTGCCAGTAGTAGCAGGACAGCATCAATGGACGGCTACACCTTC. It is translated as CASSSRTASMDGYTF. The full variable domain, its missing parts supplied by reference TRBV19 and TRBJ1-2, is DGGITQSPKYLFRKEGQNVTLSCEQNLNHDAMYWYRQDPGQGLRLIYYSQIVNDFQKGDIAEGYSVSREKKESFPLTVTSAQKNPTAFYLCASSSRTASMDGYTFGSGTRLTVV.

The rearrangement uses TRBV4-3 and TRBJ1-1, with no clear D. CDR3 length equals 16 residues. From germline, CDR1 is LGHNA and CDR2 YSLEER. Trimming left V 4 bases short and J 3 bases short, with 18 bases between. The CDR3: CASSLTPGREDTEAFF. CDR3 DNA sequence: TGCGCCAGCAGCCTAACCCCGGGCCGGGAGGACACTGAAGCTTTCTTT.

The genes are TRBV15 and TRBJ1-2; maybe TRBD1 (6 bases). Germline V CDR1 and CDR2: LNHNV, YYDKDF (reference sequence). This CDR3 spans 13 amino acids. V was clipped by 7 bases and J by 3 bases, with 12 bases between them. The CDR3 DNA sequence: TGTGCCACCACTAAACAGGGTGACTATGGCTACACCTTC. Encoded protein: CATTKQGDYGYTF.

A few counts support this clone. The chain carries TRBV28 and TRBJ1-6, with 10 bases that match TRBD1. Germline V CDR1 and CDR2: MDHEN, SYDVKM. The trim removed 4 bases at V and 9 bases at J, leaving 6 bases unmatched. The CDR3 runs to 15 residues. The CDR3 sequence is CASSSQTGGSSPLHF. The CDR3 DNA reads TGTGCCAGCAGTTCCCAGACAGGGGGCAGTTCACCCCTCCACTTT.

The DNA for the CDR3 is TGTGCCAGCAGTGAAGCGCCGGGGTCAGAGCAGTTCTTC. Translated, it gives CASSEAPGSEQFF. The chain combines TRBV2 with TRBJ2-1, with a tentative D call TRBD2 (5 bases). Germline CDR1 and CDR2: SNHLY and FYNNEI. Trimming removed 0 bases at V and 10 bases at J, with 10 bases between. This CDR3 is 13 amino acids long.

The chain carries TRBV7-2 and TRBJ2-5; TRBD2 is a possible D gene (7 bases). The V end was cut by 5 bases, the J end by 4 bases, with 17 bases between. Germline V gene lookup returns CDR1 SGHTA and CDR2 FQGNSA. The CDR3 consists of 15 residues. DNA of the CDR3: TGTGCCAGCAGCGCGGCCGGGGGGCGGGGAGAGACCCAGTACTTC. Protein sequence: CASSAAGGRGETQYF.

This chain joins TRBV2 and TRBJ1-5; D possibly corresponds to TRBD1 (6 bases). The CDR3 is 16 amino acids. Germline CDR1 SNHLY, CDR2 FYNNEI. The germline V and J ends were trimmed by 4 bases and 0 bases, with 13 bases remaining between them. The CDR3 here is CASSGKGQYSNQPQHF. The CDR3 coding sequence is TGTGCCAGCAGTGGAAAAGGACAGTATAGCAATCAGCCCCAGCATTTT.